A single sample is the source of the 7 T cell receptor beta chains below, sequenced in a study of control samples from healthy donors and cancer patients. Method: immunoSEQ multiplex PCR; TCRdb's copy keeps in-frame clones and lacks some. The table records tens of thousands of clones, 93% of them present only once. The sample taken for sequencing was PBMCs. Receptors were obtained from a middle-aged woman with lung cancer.

This chain links TRBV5-1 with TRBJ2-2; D not resolved. V was clipped by 0 bases and J by 2 bases, with 5 bases between them. The germline V gene has CDR1 SGHRS and CDR2 YFSETQ. This CDR3 region has 14 residues. The CDR3 region is CASSLDINTGELFF. DNA of the CDR3: TGCGCCAGCAGCTTGGACATCAACACCGGGGAGCTGTTTTTT.

The chain joins TRBV6-5 to TRBJ2-1; 10 bases line up with TRBD2. Germline V gene lookup returns CDR1 MNHEY and CDR2 SVGAGI. The ends lost 2 bases at V and 6 bases at J; junction bases unmatched: 4. This CDR3 spans 15 amino acids. The CDR3, as DNA: TGTGCCAGCAGTTACGGACTAGCGGAAGTCAATGAGCAGTTCTTC. Encoded protein: CASSYGLAEVNEQFF.

CDR3 amino acids: CANREAEAFF. CDR3 DNA: TGTGCCAACCGCGAAGCTGAAGCTTTCTTT. V and J are TRBV11-3 and TRBJ1-1; no definite D call. This CDR3 is 10 amino acids long. V gave up 10 bases and J gave up 6 bases, with 9 bases separating them. CDR1 is SGHNT, CDR2 YENEEA, per germline.

The rearrangement uses TRBV7-9 and TRBJ1-1; D is possibly TRBD1 (6 bases). Germline assignment: CDR1 SEHNR and CDR2 FQNEAQ (reference sequence). The CDR3 length is 12 residues. V was shortened by 3 bases and J by 7 bases, with 9 bases between the two germline ends. This CDR3 reads CASSFQGNEAFF. The CDR3, as DNA: TGTGCCAGCAGCTTCCAGGGGAATGAAGCTTTCTTT.

The genes are TRBV5-5 and TRBJ2-5, with a weak D call TRBD2 (7 bases). CDR3 length: 17 amino acids. Trimming removed 1 base from V and 1 base from J, with 17 bases in between. Germline V gene sequence: CDR1 SGHKS, CDR2 YYEKEE (reference sequence). CDR3 region: CASSLRGATLGQETQYF. CDR3 bases: TGTGCCAGCAGCTTGCGGGGGGCCACCCTGGGCCAAGAGACCCAGTACTTC.

The chain is built from TRBV29-1 and TRBJ1-1; D gene uncertain. V was pared by 2 bases and J by 1 base, with 8 bases between. This CDR3 has 13 residues. Germline V gene sequence: CDR1 SQVTM, CDR2 ANQGSEA. CDR3 sequence reads: CSVERRENTEAFF. The CDR3 nucleotides are TGCAGCGTTGAAAGGCGGGAGAACACTGAAGCTTTCTTT.

V usage is TRBV4-2 and J usage is TRBJ2-6; TRBD1 is a possible D gene (6 bases). The CDR3 length is 19 residues. The ends were cut back, 1 base at V and 0 bases at J, with 16 bases in the middle. Germline CDR1 LGHNA, CDR2 YNFKEQ. The CDR3 is CASSQAQGARSSGANVLTF. As DNA, the CDR3 is TGTGCCAGCAGCCAAGCACAGGGTGCCCGTTCCTCTGGGGCCAACGTCCTGACTTTC.